This T cell receptor beta chain was captured in a study of T-cell reconstitution after alpha-beta-depleted transplantation in children. Study-level findings and limits: Where some patients showed high TCRbeta diversity at day 60, it came from recipient T cells and thymic progenitors that had survived. Reportedly, only several hundred clones from non-depleted graft cells drove alpha-beta T-cell counts at about two months.

The library targeted TCRbeta and was prepared with unique molecular identifiers. TCRdb re-derived calls from the PCR reads in MiXCR, one entry per CDR3 protein. The sample includes around 94,000 distinct CDR3 sequences, around 6% seen only once; the top ten take 6.1%. This clonotype appeared many times. Its antigen is as yet unknown. CDR3 length: 16 amino acids. Germline CDR1 reads SNHLY; CDR2 reads FYNNEI. The germline V and J ends were trimmed by 2 bases and 4 bases, with 17 bases remaining between them. J is TRBJ1-2 and V is TRBV2; no clear D. The sequenced sample was PBMCs, mostly from graft donor cells, obtained 60 days after TCRalphabeta/CD19-depleted stem cell transplant. The receptor comes from a female patient under 10 years old who had a stem cell transplant for Fanconi anemia, so the T cells may come from the graft donor. CDR3 bases: TGTGCCAGCAGTGAATCCCGGACCCCCAGGAGCTATGGCTACACCTTC. Its translation is CASSESRTPRSYGYTF.